This TCR beta chain was recovered during a study of T cell responses to AZD1222 COVID-19 vaccine. Whole-study findings and limits: Dominant CD4 TCR responses targeted spike regions 160-218 and 743-854.

The V end lost 4 bases, the J end lost 2 bases, and 12 bases lay between the germline ends. This CDR3 is built from 14 residues. In germline, CDR1 is SGHRS, CDR2 YFSETQ. This table comes from immunoSEQ multiplex PCR, and its TCRdb copy is limited to in-frame clones, with some not included. This table holds 90,000 to 150,000 clones, about 90% found once. Note on this clone: Its antigen is as yet unknown.

The sequencing here drew on peripheral blood, taken on day 0 of AZD1222 vaccination. This receptor was taken from an adult in good health. The V call is TRBV5-1, the J call TRBJ2-5; D remains unclear. The CDR3 spells CASSPRHTQETQYF. CDR3 sequence (DNA): TGCGCCAGCAGCCCAAGACATACTCAAGAGACCCAGTACTTC.